This T cell receptor beta chain derives from a study of blood T cell repertoires in COVID-19. The CDR3 is 14 amino acids. Germline CDR1 and CDR2: KGHDR and SFDVKD. V lost 1 base and J lost 16; bases outside the gene matches: 8. Authors' analysis steps: Nucleated cell counts were estimated from reference gene primer amplification. Assay: immunoSEQ multiplex PCR; the TCRdb copy retains only in-frame clones and omits some. V, J and clone size reflect that table, while D and trimming were determined from the DNA. The table includes around 100,000 clones, 89% detected once. This clone was seen a single time.

The rearrangement joins TRBV24-1 to TRBJ2-4, with TRBD1 identical over 11 bases. Input material: peripheral blood. The source of this sequence is a woman of 80 years or more in a cohort sampled during active COVID-19. As DNA, the CDR3 is TGTGCCACCAGTGATTTAGGGCCGGGACAGGGGGTCTACTTC. Amino acids: CATSDLGPGQGVYF.